These 3 T cell receptor beta chains originate from one sample sequenced in a study of beta chain features in type 1 diabetes. These receptors lack a known antigen. cDNA synthesis used the whole RNA isolate, giving expressed TCRB sequences. Sequenced by immunoSEQ multiplex PCR; TCRdb stores in-frame clones only, minus some. The sample holds hundreds of thousands of clones, more than 12% seen once. Findings and limits, study-wide: Among all four CD4+ subsets, Type 1 diabetes patients had TCRB CDR3s that were moderately but significantly shorter.

The sequenced sample was naive CD4+ T cells from blood. The origin of the receptors is a man aged 18 to 30 with type 1 diabetes.

The chain recombines TRBV2 with TRBJ2-3; 16 nucleotides line up with TRBD2. Germline trimming cut 5 bases from V and 6 bases from J; bases unmatched to any gene: 11. CDR1 and CDR2 (germline): SNHLY, FYNNEI. The CDR3 runs to 18 residues. CDR3 DNA: TGTGCCAGCAGTCCCTGGGGACTAGCGGGAGGGTCTGGGGATACGCAGTATTTT. This codes for CASSPWGLAGGSGDTQYF.

The chain links TRBV30 to TRBJ2-7; tentatively, D is TRBD1 (6 bases). From germline, CDR1 is GTSNPN and CDR2 SVGIG (reference sequence). The CDR3 length is 12 residues. Trimming removed 5 bases from V and 3 bases from J, with 11 bases in between. The CDR3 region has the DNA TGTGCCTGGGGACAGCTTGGCTACGAGCAGTACTTC. Its protein product is CAWGQLGYEQYF.

The table lists this clone with a few counts. This sequence joins TRBV7-9 and TRBJ1-1; D possibly corresponds to TRBD1 (5 bases). This CDR3 comprises 13 residues. Germline assignment: CDR1 SEHNR and CDR2 FQNEAQ (reference sequence). The V and J ends lost 3 bases and 4 bases respectively, with 9 bases between them. The CDR3 protein is CASSFARATEAFF. In DNA, the CDR3 is TGTGCCAGCAGCTTTGCCAGGGCCACTGAAGCTTTCTTT. Full variable domain (outside the CDR3, taken from reference TRBV7-9 and TRBJ1-1): DTGVSQNPRHKITKRGQNVTFRCDPISEHNRLYWYRQTLGQGPEFLTYFQNEAQLEKSRLLSDRFSAERPKGSFSTLEIQRTEQGDSAMYLCASSFARATEAFFGQGTRLTVV.